This TCR beta chain stems from a study of blood T cells in healthy people across ages. Study-wide findings and caveats: Age advanced and TCR beta diversity per million T cells fell, roughly linearly.

Together with a sample-barcoded 5' primer, a J-beta primer mix was included in a second PCR lasting roughly 6 to 12 cycles. TCRdb fed the 5' RACE reads into MiXCR, producing one record per CDR3 protein. The profile shows 1,300,000 or so distinct CDR3 sequences, 59% of them singletons. On this clonotype itself: The antigen remains undetermined.

Germline lookup yields CDR1 SSHAT and CDR2 FNYEAQ (reference sequence). The ends were cut back, 6 bases at V and 4 bases at J, with 18 bases in the middle. The CDR3 consists of 15 residues. The rearrangement uses TRBV7-7 and TRBJ2-5; D gene unclear. The sample taken for sequencing was blood. The receptor comes from a man younger than 35 in good health. In DNA, the CDR3 is TGTGCCAGCAGTTCCGCCCAGCGCCCCGGAGAGACCCAGTACTTC. As protein: CASSSAQRPGETQYF.